This T cell receptor beta chain was recovered during a study of cytomegalovirus exposure and HLA in healthy donors. For the study at large: As released early, the data held 70 million to 95 million unique TCRs from HLA-typed donors.

The study, taken as a whole, reports: According to an earlier analysis, most TCR beta V segments yielded productive rearrangements about 90% or about 30% of the time. Among TCR beta chains, those listed as cytomegalovirus-associated numbered some 160.

This CDR3 region has 15 residues. The germline CDR1 and CDR2 sequences are SGHDN and FVKESK. Germline trimming cut 0 bases from V and 4 bases from J; bases unmatched to any gene: 3. On this clone: Antigen: not known.

This PCR relied on a set of 60 Vbeta primers and 13 Jbeta primers. The data were produced by immunoSEQ multiplex PCR, yet TCRdb's version contains in-frame clones alone and is incomplete. The data contain tens of thousands of clones, around four fifths of them seen just once; the ten biggest clones take up about 3%. Sequencing input: PBMCs. The sequence derives from a woman aged 40 to 55 in good health and CMV-seronegative. The chain couples TRBV14 to TRBJ1-2; 9 nucleotides align to TRBD1. The CDR3 coding sequence is TGTGCCAGCAGCCAAGATAACAGGGGGCTCTATGGCTACACCTTC. It yields the protein CASSQDNRGLYGYTF.